The next 12 T cell receptor beta chains were all read from a single sample in a study of T cell changes during pregnancy in multiple sclerosis. The protocol was immunoSEQ multiplex PCR, while the TCRdb copy is restricted to in-frame clones and leaves out a portion. The sample includes tens of thousands of clones, approximately 90% seen only once; the top ten take approximately 1.5%. This specimen was peripheral blood, taken in the third trimester of pregnancy. The source is a female donor with multiple sclerosis, enrolled in a pregnancy study.

The V gene is TRBV30, the J gene TRBJ1-5, with TRBD1 as a possible D gene (6 bases). CDR3 size: 13 residues. V dropped 5 bases and J dropped 2 bases, with 10 bases sitting between them. The germline V gene encodes CDR1 GTSNPN and CDR2 SVGIG (reference sequence). The CDR3 sequence: CAWEQGGNQPQHF. CDR3 DNA: TGTGCCTGGGAACAGGGAGGCAATCAGCCCCAGCATTTT. Full variable domain (missing parts from reference TRBV30 and TRBJ1-5): SQTIHQWPATLVQPVGSPLSLECTVEGTSNPNLYWYRQAAGRGLQLLFYSVGIGQISSEVPQNLSASRPQDRQFILSSKKLLLSDSGFYLCAWEQGGNQPQHFGDGTRLSIL.

This sequence joins TRBV7-6 and TRBJ2-7, with D maybe TRBD2 (5 bases). V lost 1 base to trimming and J lost 5 bases, with 12 bases between them. This CDR3 has 14 residues. CDR1 is SGHVS, CDR2 FNYEAQ, per germline. In nucleotides, the CDR3 is TGTGCCAGCAGCTTAGGAATGCCGGGGAACGAGCAGTACTTC. This encodes CASSLGMPGNEQYF.

V is TRBV2 and J is TRBJ2-7, with 7 positions matching TRBD2. V lost 8 bases to trimming and J lost 6 bases; unmatched junction nucleotides: 13. The CDR3 length is 14 residues. Germline V gives CDR1 SNHLY, CDR2 FYNNEI. CDR3 nucleotides: TGTGCCAGCGGAGGGCTAGCGGAAGGACTCGAGCAGTACTTC. This gives the protein CASGGLAEGLEQYF. The full variable domain, with the rest looked up from reference TRBV2 and TRBJ2-7, is EPEVTQTPSHQVTQMGQEVILRCVPISNHLYFYWYRQILGQKVEFLVSFYNNEISEKSEIFDDQFSVERPDGSNFTLKIRSTKLEDSAMYFCASGGLAEGLEQYFGPGTRLTVT.

This clone has more than one count but fewer than ten. The chain has TRBV18 and TRBJ2-5; a possible D gene is TRBD1 (6 bases). This CDR3 has 13 amino acids. Germline V gives CDR1 KGHSH, CDR2 LQKENI. V dropped 2 bases and J dropped 7 bases, with 11 bases sitting between them. The CDR3 coding sequence is TGTGCCAGCTCACCAGACAGGCCAGGGACCCAGTACTTC. Translation gives CASSPDRPGTQYF.

This clone appeared a few times. The chain has TRBV11-2 and TRBJ1-1; 7 bases fit TRBD1. CDR1 is SGHAT and CDR2 is FQNNGV in the germline V gene. The CDR3 spans 17 residues. V trimming: 5 bases; J trimming: 3 bases; junction bases outside the gene matches: 15. In nucleotides, the CDR3 is TGTGCCAGCAGCGAGGGGGCGAACAGGGGAGTAGACACTGAAGCTTTCTTT. Translation gives CASSEGANRGVDTEAFF.

The chain employs TRBV18 and TRBJ2-5, with unresolved D. Germline CDR1 KGHSH, CDR2 LQKENI. The CDR3 has 14 amino acids. The ends were cut back, 0 bases at V and 9 bases at J, with 14 bases in the middle. CDR3 sequence (DNA): TGTGCCAGCTCACCACCGGTTAGCCTTTGGGCCCAGTACTTC. Its protein product is CASSPPVSLWAQYF.

J is TRBJ1-2 and V is TRBV4-3; 10 bases are a match to TRBD1. Germline CDR1 LGHNA, CDR2 YSLEER. The ends lost 2 bases at V and 7 bases at J; junction bases unmatched: 10. The CDR3 spans 16 residues. CDR3 bases: TGCGCCAGCAGCCAACTCCGGGACAGGGGATTCGGTGGCTACACCTTC. Protein product: CASSQLRDRGFGGYTF.

V gene TRBV18 combines with J gene TRBJ2-2; 8 bases match TRBD2. This CDR3 contains 16 residues. Germline V gene lookup returns CDR1 KGHSH and CDR2 LQKENI. The V gene end was trimmed by 3 bases and the J gene end by 3 bases; junction bases not matched to a gene: 6. CDR3 nucleotide sequence: TGTGCCAGCTCACCGAGGGCCGGGGGGGACACCGGGGAGCTGTTTTTT. This encodes CASSPRAGGDTGELFF.

The chain carries TRBV11-3 and TRBJ2-5, with D hard to call. V shed 4 bases and J shed 2 bases, with 8 bases lying between them. The germline V gene encodes CDR1 SGHNT and CDR2 YENEEA. The CDR3 is made up of 13 amino acids. The chain's CDR3 is CASSSGAQETQYF. DNA for the CDR3: TGTGCCAGCAGCTCAGGTGCGCAAGAGACCCAGTACTTC. The variable domain in full, completed from reference TRBV11-3 and TRBJ2-5, reads EAGVVQSPRYKIIEKKQPVAFWCNPISGHNTLYWYLQNLGQGPELLIRYENEEAVDDSQLPKDRFSAERLKGVDSTLKIQPAELGDSAVYLCASSSGAQETQYFGPGTRLLVL.

The chain couples TRBV7-9 to TRBJ2-3; D is ambiguous. Germline V CDR1 and CDR2: SEHNR, FQNEAQ (reference sequence). V gave up 5 bases and J gave up 2 bases, with 11 bases separating them. CDR3 length: 14 amino acids. CDR3 loop: CASSPRLYTDTQYF. The CDR3 coding sequence is TGTGCCAGCAGCCCCCGGTTGTACACAGATACGCAGTATTTT.

This clone was seen more than once but under ten times. The rearrangement uses TRBV11-2 and TRBJ2-5, with D possibly being TRBD1 (5 bases). V lost 1 base and J 9 bases, leaving 12 bases between the germline ends. CDR1 and CDR2 from the germline V gene are SGHAT and FQNNGV. This CDR3 has 13 amino acids. CDR3 in amino acids: CASSLVRDSAQYF. CDR3 bases: TGTGCCAGCAGCTTAGTCAGGGATTCCGCCCAGTACTTC. The full variable domain, its missing parts supplied by reference TRBV11-2 and TRBJ2-5, is EAGVAQSPRYKIIEKRQSVAFWCNPISGHATLYWYQQILGQGPKLLIQFQNNGVVDDSQLPKDRFSAERLKGVDSTLKIQPAKLEDSAVYLCASSLVRDSAQYFGPGTRLLVL.

This clone was seen only once. This sequence joins TRBV7-8 and TRBJ1-1; D gene unclear. The CDR3 runs to 13 residues. From germline, CDR1 is SGHVS and CDR2 FQNEAQ. With 5 bases removed from V and 4 bases from J, the gap between germline ends came to 11 bases. CDR3 coding DNA: TGTGCCAGCAGCCCCCGGGAGGGCACTGAAGCTTTCTTT. This translates into CASSPREGTEAFF.